These 27 T cell receptor beta chains share one sample of origin, sequenced in a study of blood T cell repertoires in COVID-19. The protocol was immunoSEQ multiplex PCR, while the TCRdb copy is restricted to in-frame clones and leaves out a portion. The sample includes hundreds of thousands of clones, 88% of them seen just once. Sequenced sample: PBMCs or T cells enriched from blood (not recorded which). The receptors stem from a woman aged 55-69 years in a cohort exposed to, infected with or recovered from COVID-19 (not recorded which).

The chain recombines TRBV27 with TRBJ1-2; weak D call: TRBD1 (5 bases). V was trimmed by 5 bases and J by 5 bases, leaving 9 bases between them. This CDR3 region has 12 residues. Germline V gene lookup returns CDR1 MNHEY and CDR2 SMNVEV (reference sequence). The CDR3 DNA sequence: TGTGCCAGCAGTCCCGGGGGGTATGGCTACACCTTC. It codes for CASSPGGYGYTF.

This clone was observed once. The V and J genes are TRBV19 and TRBJ1-6; the D gene is possibly TRBD1 (5 bases). CDR3 length equals 16 residues. Germline V gene sequence: CDR1 LNHDA, CDR2 SQIVND (reference sequence). Trimming removed 4 bases from V and 6 bases from J, with 16 bases in between. In DNA, the CDR3 is TGTGCCAGTAGTACTCGACAGCCCGGTGGTAATTCACCCCTCCACTTT. Residues: CASSTRQPGGNSPLHF.

In regard to this clone: Just one base apart from a much larger clone, this may be a read error. V is TRBV5-4 and J is TRBJ1-1, with D uncertain. There are 11 residues in the CDR3. V lost 4 bases, J lost 1 base, and 2 bases lay in between. Germline V gives CDR1 SGHNT, CDR2 YYREEE (reference sequence). This CDR3 is CASSQNTEAFF. In DNA, the CDR3 is TGTGCCAGCAGCCAGAACACTGAAGCTTTCTTT.

This sequence joins TRBV19 and TRBJ2-1, with 10 bases lining up with TRBD2. The length of the CDR3 is 15 residues. Germline-derived CDR1 and CDR2 are LNHDA and SQIVND (reference sequence). The V and J ends lost 3 bases and 2 bases, in that order; junction bases with no gene match: 1. DNA of the CDR3: TGTGCCAGTAGTATCGGACTAGCGGCCTACAATGAGCAGTTCTTC. This sequence encodes CASSIGLAAYNEQFF.

The chain carries TRBV4-1 and TRBJ1-1, with no clear D. Germline CDR1 MGHRA, CDR2 YSYEKL. V lost 5 bases, J lost 0 bases, and 10 bases lay in between. The CDR3 consists of 14 residues. CDR3 region: CASSETGMNTEAFF. Written as DNA, the CDR3 is TGCGCCAGCAGCGAGACTGGTATGAACACTGAAGCTTTCTTT.

The gene calls are TRBV27 and TRBJ1-4, with 10 bases fitting TRBD1. This CDR3 is 16 amino acids long. With V trimmed by 5 bases and J by 2 bases, 5 bases remained unmatched. Looked up from germline, CDR1 is MNHEY and CDR2 is SMNVEV (reference sequence). The CDR3 DNA follows: TGTGCCAGCAGTCGGGACAGGGGTAGTACTAATGAAAAACTGTTTTTT. Translation: CASSRDRGSTNEKLFF.

V gene TRBV9 combines with J gene TRBJ2-7, with 7 bases identical to TRBD2. Per germline, CDR1 SGDLS and CDR2 YYNGEE. The junction had 1 base not matched to a gene; V was cut back by 2 bases and J by 5 bases. The CDR3 consists of 12 residues. The CDR3 sequence is CASSVGGNEQYF. CDR3 sequence (DNA): TGTGCCAGCAGCGTCGGGGGGAACGAGCAGTACTTC.

This clone was seen repeatedly, ten times or more. The V and J genes are TRBV4-3 and TRBJ1-5; D not resolved. V lost 2 bases and J 3 bases, leaving 8 bases between the germline ends. Germline assignment: CDR1 LGHNA and CDR2 YSLEER. The CDR3 sequence is 14 residues long. The CDR3 spells CASSQNSFNQPQHF. Written as DNA, the CDR3 is TGCGCCAGCAGCCAAAATAGTTTCAATCAGCCCCAGCATTTT.

This clone was observed a single time. The V call is TRBV13, the J call TRBJ1-1; TRBD1 aligns across 12 bases. The J segment lost 0 bases and the V segment lost 5 bases, leaving 4 bases of the junction unmatched. The CDR3 extends over 16 amino acids. The germline gives CDR1 PRHDT, CDR2 FYEKMQ (reference sequence). This CDR3 is CASSQRDRGLNTEAFF. The CDR3 DNA follows: TGTGCCAGCAGCCAGAGGGACAGGGGGCTGAACACTGAAGCTTTCTTT.

This clone occurred once. Other DNA sequences from this sample encode an identical CDR3 as well. V is TRBV18 and J is TRBJ1-1, with a weak D call TRBD1 (5 bases). CDR3 size: 14 residues. Trimming removed 3 bases from V and 0 bases from J, with 8 bases in between. Germline CDR1 KGHSH, CDR2 LQKENI. CDR3 region: CASSPRQLNTEAFF. DNA for the CDR3: TGTGCCAGCTCACCCCGACAGCTGAACACTGAAGCTTTCTTT.

The chain uses TRBV7-9 and TRBJ1-1; 7 nucleotides line up with TRBD1. The ends lost 5 bases at V and 4 bases at J; junction bases unmatched: 7. This CDR3 contains 14 residues. CDR1 SEHNR and CDR2 FQNEAQ come from the germline V gene (reference sequence). The CDR3 DNA is TGTGCCAGCAGCCTCCACAGGGGAGGCACTGAAGCTTTCTTT. It yields the protein CASSLHRGGTEAFF.

The gene calls are TRBV7-9 and TRBJ2-5, with 8 bases matching TRBD1. The CDR3 consists of 15 residues. Germline values: CDR1 SEHNR, CDR2 FQNEAQ (reference sequence). V lost 2 bases and J lost 4; bases outside the gene matches: 6. The CDR3 DNA is TGTGCCAGCAGCTTACGATCTACAGGGGGAGAGACCCAGTACTTC. This gives the protein CASSLRSTGGETQYF. The full variable domain, in which reference TRBV7-9 and TRBJ2-5 provide the parts outside the CDR3, is DTGVSQNPRHKITKRGQNVTFRCDPISEHNRLYWYRQTLGQGPEFLTYFQNEAQLEKSRLLSDRFSAERPKGSFSTLEIQRTEQGDSAMYLCASSLRSTGGETQYFGPGTRLLVL.

V gene TRBV5-1 combines with J gene TRBJ2-2; 15 bases map to TRBD2. The CDR3 extends over 16 amino acids. Germline V gene sequence: CDR1 SGHRS, CDR2 YFSETQ. J lost 7 bases, V lost 4 bases, and 5 bases had no gene match. The CDR3 DNA sequence: TGCGCCAGCAGCCCCGGACTAGCGGGAGGGATCGGGGAGCTGTTTTTT. This gives the protein CASSPGLAGGIGELFF.

The chain links TRBV4-3 to TRBJ2-2; D gene uncertain. Germline values: CDR1 LGHNA, CDR2 YSLEER. CDR3 length: 17 amino acids. V dropped 0 bases and J dropped 4 bases, with 15 bases sitting between them. CDR3 sequence reads: CASSQDRFSGGTGELFF. CDR3 coding DNA: TGCGCCAGCAGCCAAGATCGTTTTTCTGGCGGCACCGGGGAGCTGTTTTTT.

This clone occurred once. This chain links TRBV28 with TRBJ1-2; D ambiguous. This CDR3 is 12 amino acids long. V was trimmed by 7 bases and J by 5 bases, leaving 11 bases between them. Germline lookup yields CDR1 MDHEN and CDR2 SYDVKM. The CDR3 sequence: CASMATAYGYTF. The CDR3 DNA reads TGTGCCAGCATGGCAACAGCTTATGGCTACACCTTC.

This chain connects TRBV7-2 to TRBJ2-7, with TRBD2 matching over 12 bases. CDR3 length: 15 residues. CDR1 is SGHTA and CDR2 is FQGNSA in the germline V gene. After removal of 7 bases from V and 3 bases from J, the junction contained 7 bases not matched to a gene. The CDR3 reads CASTRGLAGLYEQYF. Here the CDR3 DNA reads TGTGCCAGCACCCGCGGACTAGCGGGACTCTACGAGCAGTACTTC.

This clone came up a few times. The chain joins TRBV4-1 to TRBJ2-1; TRBD2 aligns across 8 bases. Germline V gene sequence: CDR1 MGHRA, CDR2 YSYEKL. The CDR3 contains 15 residues. J was trimmed by 5 bases and V by 4 bases; bases with no gene match: 7. The CDR3 nucleotides read TGCGCCAGCAGCCCCGGGACTAGGAGCGACAATGAGCAGTTCTTC. It translates to CASSPGTRSDNEQFF.

The V and J genes are TRBV18 and TRBJ2-7; TRBD2 is a possible D gene (5 bases). This CDR3 is 12 amino acids long. Trimming removed 5 bases at V and 5 bases at J, with 10 bases between. CDR1 and CDR2 from the germline V gene are KGHSH and LQKENI. CDR3 region: CASSEGTNEQYF. The CDR3 DNA is TGTGCCAGCTCAGAGGGCACCAACGAGCAGTACTTC.

The V call is TRBV30, the J call TRBJ2-7; D might be TRBD1 (6 bases). Germline V gives CDR1 GTSNPN, CDR2 SVGIG (reference sequence). Trimming left V 4 bases short and J 4 bases short, with 14 bases between. The CDR3 extends over 13 amino acids. As DNA, the CDR3 is TGTGCCTGGACGAGACAGGTTGGATACGAGCAGTACTTC. It translates to CAWTRQVGYEQYF.

The chain combines TRBV5-1 with TRBJ2-2; 12 nucleotides align to TRBD1. The CDR3 is made up of 17 amino acids. V lost 0 bases and J lost 3; bases outside the gene matches: 3. The germline CDR1 and CDR2 sequences are SGHRS and YFSETQ. The CDR3 sequence is CASSLEGTGGHTGELFF. In DNA form, the CDR3 reads TGCGCCAGCAGCTTGGAAGGGACAGGGGGCCACACCGGGGAGCTGTTTTTT.

This chain joins TRBV2 and TRBJ1-5, with TRBD1 matching 9 bases. The germline V gene encodes CDR1 SNHLY and CDR2 FYNNEI. This CDR3 is built from 15 residues. V was clipped by 3 bases and J by 7 bases; unmatched bases: 7. The CDR3 here is CASSDGTGGGQPQHF. CDR3 in DNA: TGTGCCAGCAGTGATGGTACAGGGGGCGGGCAGCCCCAGCATTTT.

The chain carries TRBV10-3 and TRBJ2-3; D possibly corresponds to TRBD2 (6 bases). The CDR3 is 15 amino acids. Germline CDR1 reads ENHRY; CDR2 reads SYGVKD. With 8 bases removed from V and 2 bases from J, the gap between germline ends came to 17 bases. CDR3 residues: CAIAKGTSYTDTQYF. CDR3 DNA: TGTGCCATCGCAAAAGGGACTTCTTACACAGATACGCAGTATTTT.

This rearrangement joins TRBV4-1 to TRBJ2-3, with D possibly TRBD2 on 5 matching bases. The CDR3 runs 14 residues. With 0 bases removed from V and 3 bases from J, the gap between germline ends came to 7 bases. Looked up from germline, CDR1 is MGHRA and CDR2 is YSYEKL. The CDR3 bases are TGCGCCAGCAGCCAAGACCCGGGGACAGATACGCAGTATTTT. Its translation is CASSQDPGTDTQYF.

This chain connects TRBV6-5 to TRBJ2-7, with unresolved D. With 0 bases removed from V and 4 bases from J, the gap between germline ends came to 7 bases. CDR3 length: 13 residues. Germline V gene sequence: CDR1 MNHEY, CDR2 SVGAGI. The CDR3 nucleotides read TGTGCCAGCAGTTACTCTTCCCCTTACGAGCAGTACTTC. The encoded protein is CASSYSSPYEQYF.

The gene calls are TRBV9 and TRBJ2-2; D gene unclear. Trimming cost V 2 bases and J 6 bases, with 2 bases left between them. The CDR3 runs 11 residues. The V gene's germline CDR1 is SGDLS and CDR2 YYNGEE. CDR3 sequence reads: CASSVSGELFF. CDR3 bases: TGTGCCAGCAGCGTCTCCGGGGAGCTGTTTTTT.

The genes are TRBV28 and TRBJ2-7; D unresolved. The CDR3 covers 12 residues. The V and J ends lost 6 bases and 0 bases respectively, with 6 bases between them. Germline CDR1 MDHEN, CDR2 SYDVKM. The CDR3 is CASSPSSYEQYF. Here the CDR3 DNA reads TGTGCCAGCAGCCCGAGCTCCTACGAGCAGTACTTC.

The genes are TRBV5-1 and TRBJ1-1; 11 nucleotides line up with TRBD1. The CDR3 consists of 16 residues. V lost 1 base to trimming and J lost 4 bases; unmatched junction nucleotides: 6. Looked up from germline, CDR1 is SGHRS and CDR2 is YFSETQ. CDR3 bases: TGCGCCAGCAGCTTGATCTCGGGACAGGGGGGCACTGAAGCTTTCTTT. Amino acid sequence: CASSLISGQGGTEAFF. The full variable domain, with the rest looked up from reference TRBV5-1 and TRBJ1-1, is KAGVTQTPRYLIKTRGQQVTLSCSPISGHRSVSWYQQTPGQGLQFLFEYFSETQRNKGNFPGRFSGRQFSNSRSEMNVSTLELGDSALYLCASSLISGQGGTEAFFGQGTRLTVV.